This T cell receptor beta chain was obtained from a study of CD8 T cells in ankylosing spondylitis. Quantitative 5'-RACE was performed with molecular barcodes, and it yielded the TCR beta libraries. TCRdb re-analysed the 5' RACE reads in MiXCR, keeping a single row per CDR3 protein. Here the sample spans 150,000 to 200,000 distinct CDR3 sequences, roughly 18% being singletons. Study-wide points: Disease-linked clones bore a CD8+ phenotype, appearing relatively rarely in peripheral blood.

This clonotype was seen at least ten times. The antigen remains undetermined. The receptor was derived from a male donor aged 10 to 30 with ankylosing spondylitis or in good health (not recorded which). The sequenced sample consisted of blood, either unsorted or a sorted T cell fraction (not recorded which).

The CDR3 DNA is TGTGCCAGCCAACCTCAACCGGGACTAGTCGCAGATACGCAGTATTTT. This sequence encodes CASQPQPGLVADTQYF. V is TRBV18 and J is TRBJ2-3, with TRBD2 matching over 8 bases. This CDR3 contains 16 residues. Germline assignment: CDR1 KGHSH and CDR2 LQKENI. Trimming took 8 bases from V and 4 from J; bases not matched to a gene: 14.